The T cell receptor (beta chain) under discussion was sequenced for a study of blood T cell repertoires in COVID-19. About the research overall: T cells, B-cell-depleted T cells, or PBMCs supplied cDNA or gDNA.

In germline, CDR1 is LGHNA, CDR2 YSLEER. This CDR3 is built from 17 residues. V lost 1 base to trimming and J lost 0 bases; unmatched junction nucleotides: 3. Clinical histories supplied by participants themselves formed the basis of cohort assignment. Original data processing: Amplified reference gene primers provided the basis for estimating nucleated cell counts. Clones were read by immunoSEQ multiplex PCR, and TCRdb kept only the in-frame ones, dropping some. The V and J calls and clone size were taken over from that table, and D and trimming were inferred from the DNA. The table lists roughly 300,000 clones, roughly 93% of them singletons.

This TCR was sampled from a woman aged 40 to 50 with acute COVID-19. The chain employs TRBV4-3 and TRBJ2-1; TRBD2 matches at 10 bases. The sample was PBMCs or T cells enriched from blood (not recorded which). Here the CDR3 reads CASSQALAGSSYNEQFF. Here the CDR3 DNA reads TGCGCCAGCAGCCAAGCACTAGCGGGGAGCTCCTACAATGAGCAGTTCTTC.